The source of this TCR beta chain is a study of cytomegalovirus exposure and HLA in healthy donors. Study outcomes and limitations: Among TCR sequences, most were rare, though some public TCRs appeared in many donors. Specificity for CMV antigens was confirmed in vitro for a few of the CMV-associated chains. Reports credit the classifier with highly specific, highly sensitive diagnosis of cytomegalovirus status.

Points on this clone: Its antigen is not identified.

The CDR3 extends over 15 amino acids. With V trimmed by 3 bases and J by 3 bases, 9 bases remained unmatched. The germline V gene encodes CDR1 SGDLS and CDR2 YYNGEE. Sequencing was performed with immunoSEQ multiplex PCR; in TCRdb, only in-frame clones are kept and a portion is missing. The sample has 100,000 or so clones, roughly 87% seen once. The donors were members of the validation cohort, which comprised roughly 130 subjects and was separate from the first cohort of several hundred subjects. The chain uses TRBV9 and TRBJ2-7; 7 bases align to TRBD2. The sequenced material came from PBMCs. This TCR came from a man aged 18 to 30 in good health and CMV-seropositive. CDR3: CASSGGLAEHYEQYF. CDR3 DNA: TGTGCCAGCAGCGGCGGCCTAGCGGAGCACTACGAGCAGTACTTC.